This section outlines one TCR beta chain sequence together with its context. The CDR3 spans 14 residues. CDR1 is SGHRS, CDR2 YFSETQ, per germline. Trimming took off 4 bases at V and 3 bases at J, with 12 bases between the two ends. This sample is part of a study of glioma-infiltrating T cells after dendritic cell vaccination. Study at large: Autologous tumor lysate was loaded overnight onto monocyte-derived dendritic cells grown approximately 7 days with IL-4 and GM-CSF.

TCRdb's table, derived via immunoSEQ multiplex PCR, lists solely in-frame clones and lacks some. The table includes roughly 100,000 clones, 90% detected once. Time point described: after dendritic cell vaccination, including at tumor progression/relapse. Before vaccination, two weeks after the third vaccination, and at progression, PBMC were collected. The sample was blood, taken after dendritic cell vaccination. This receptor was identified in a human donor with glioblastoma. The gene calls are TRBV5-1 and TRBJ2-3, with TRBD2 as a possible D gene (5 bases). The CDR3 nucleotides are TGCGCCAGCAGCCTCGCAGCGGAGACAGATACGCAGTATTTT. It yields the protein CASSLAAETDTQYF.